The T cell receptor beta chain described here comes from a study of T cells after yellow fever vaccination. The wider study: Preparation used SMART-Seq v4 Ultra Low Input for the low-cell-number fractions.

Template switching by 5'RACE produced TCR cDNA, adding a universal primer site and UMIs. TCRdb passed the 5' RACE reads through MiXCR, listing each CDR3 protein once. Found here are under 300,000 distinct CDR3 sequences, about 7% of them singletons; the top ten hold roughly 0.93%. Study-wide results and limits: Primary-vaccination clones mostly resurfaced post-booster (under 98% CD4, about 87% CD8). Abundant clonotypes from the bulk population could contaminate FACS-sorted repertoires.

This clonotype occurred a few times. Antigen specificity is unknown. This material consisted of CD4+ T cells sorted from PBMCs, taken 15 days after the yellow fever booster vaccination. The TCR comes from a man aged 25-45 years who received the YFV17D yellow fever vaccine.

CDR3 DNA sequence: TGTGCCAGCAGTGGAGGGACTAGCGGGAGCCATGAGCAGTTCTTC. Translated: CASSGGTSGSHEQFF. This chain connects TRBV12-3 or TRBV12-4 to TRBJ2-1, with TRBD2 matching 14 bases. There are 15 residues in the CDR3. Germline trimming cut 5 bases from V and 8 bases from J; bases unmatched to any gene: 5.